The 32 T cell receptor beta chains below come from one sample, sequenced in a study of T cell changes during pregnancy in multiple sclerosis. TCRdb's copy holds only in-frame clones and misses some; the assay was immunoSEQ multiplex PCR. The profile covers 73,000 or so clones, with 75% to 95% appearing a single time and around 0.86% taken by the ten largest. The specimen comprised peripheral blood, sampled in the second trimester of pregnancy. All receptors come from a female donor with multiple sclerosis, enrolled in a pregnancy study.

The chain is built from TRBV7-6 and TRBJ2-7, with 7 bases that match TRBD2. Germline V gene lookup returns CDR1 SGHVS and CDR2 FNYEAQ. The CDR3 runs 15 residues. V lost 5 bases to trimming and J lost 6 bases; unmatched junction nucleotides: 13. The CDR3 sequence is CASSHITGGGSEQYF. The CDR3 nucleotides read TGTGCCAGCAGCCACATCACTGGCGGGGGTTCCGAGCAGTACTTC.

The genes are TRBV29-1 and TRBJ2-7, with no clear D. Germline V gene lookup returns CDR1 SQVTM and CDR2 ANQGSEA. Trimming removed 3 bases from V and 5 bases from J, with 17 bases in between. The CDR3 is made up of 14 amino acids. CDR3 in DNA: TGCAGCGTTGAGGTCCCGACTTCGCCCCACGAGCAGTACTTC. Encoded protein: CSVEVPTSPHEQYF.

V usage is TRBV19 and J usage is TRBJ2-7, with TRBD1 matching 7 bases. Germline CDR1 and CDR2: LNHDA and SQIVND (reference sequence). V lost 6 bases to trimming and J lost 2 bases; unmatched junction nucleotides: 10. The length of the CDR3 is 15 residues. CDR3 nucleotide sequence: TGTGCCAGTAGGAAAACCCGGGACAGAGCCTACGAGCAGTACTTC. It codes for CASRKTRDRAYEQYF.

The J gene is TRBJ1-1, the V gene TRBV2; D is ambiguous. Trimming took off 2 bases at V and 1 base at J, with 5 bases between the two ends. CDR3 length: 13 amino acids. Germline CDR1 SNHLY, CDR2 FYNNEI. This chain's CDR3 is CASSEHWNTEAFF. CDR3 DNA sequence: TGTGCCAGCAGTGAACATTGGAACACTGAAGCTTTCTTT.

The genes are TRBV5-1 and TRBJ2-1; 9 bases are shared with TRBD2. This CDR3 contains 18 residues. The J segment lost 8 bases and the V segment lost 0 bases, leaving 15 bases of the junction unmatched. From germline, CDR1 is SGHRS and CDR2 YFSETQ. CDR3 loop: CASSLVALGSGGYDEQFF. The CDR3 DNA sequence: TGCGCCAGCAGCTTGGTGGCCTTGGGTAGCGGGGGATACGATGAGCAGTTCTTC.

This chain uses TRBV5-1 with TRBJ2-3; D might be TRBD1 (6 bases). This CDR3 has 14 amino acids. The germline CDR1 and CDR2 sequences are SGHRS and YFSETQ. The V gene lost 7 bases and the J gene lost 0 bases, with 12 bases spanning the gap. For the CDR3, the DNA is TGCGCCAGCGGCTCAGGGGTTAGCACAGATACGCAGTATTTT. It yields the protein CASGSGVSTDTQYF.

This chain links TRBV14 with TRBJ1-2; perhaps TRBD1 as D (5 bases). Trimming left V 1 base short and J 4 bases short, with 10 bases between. This CDR3 contains 14 residues. Looked up from germline, CDR1 is SGHDN and CDR2 is FVKESK. The CDR3 sequence is CASSQVRDFYGYTF. The CDR3 DNA follows: TGTGCCAGCAGCCAAGTTCGGGACTTCTATGGCTACACCTTC.

This rearrangement joins TRBV6-5 to TRBJ1-1; no clear D. Per the germline V gene, CDR1 is MNHEY and CDR2 is SVGAGI. The CDR3 sequence is 13 residues long. Deletions cut 6 bases from V and 1 base from J, with 9 bases between. The DNA for the CDR3 is TGTGCCAGCAGGATAATAGAGAACACTGAAGCTTTCTTT. Its translation is CASRIIENTEAFF.

The V and J genes are TRBV6-5 and TRBJ2-7, with 8 bases matching TRBD2. The CDR3 runs to 14 residues. The V gene end was trimmed by 2 bases and the J gene end by 4 bases; junction bases not matched to a gene: 4. Germline CDR1 and CDR2: MNHEY and SVGAGI. The CDR3 nucleotides are TGTGCCAGCAGTTACCGGGCGGGGGGTTACGAGCAGTACTTC. Translating gives CASSYRAGGYEQYF.

This chain links TRBV2 with TRBJ1-2; TRBD1 aligns across 8 bases. CDR1 is SNHLY and CDR2 is FYNNEI in the germline V gene. The CDR3 covers 12 residues. V lost 7 bases and J lost 8; bases outside the gene matches: 6. The CDR3 is CASKGQVRGYTF. CDR3 sequence (DNA): TGTGCCAGCAAGGGACAGGTGCGAGGCTACACCTTC.

V usage is TRBV6-5 and J usage is TRBJ1-2, with 7 bases lining up with TRBD1. The CDR3 extends over 14 amino acids. Germline CDR1 and CDR2: MNHEY and SVGAGI. J was trimmed by 2 bases and V by 2 bases; bases with no gene match: 2. CDR3 bases: TGTGCCAGCAGTTACAACAGGGGAAACTATGGCTACACCTTC. Amino acids: CASSYNRGNYGYTF.

The V gene is TRBV19, the J gene TRBJ1-2, with a tentative D call TRBD1 (6 bases). V dropped 1 base and J dropped 4 bases, with 19 bases sitting between them. Germline V CDR1 and CDR2: LNHDA, SQIVND (reference sequence). CDR3 length equals 17 residues. DNA for the CDR3: TGTGCCAGTAGTATAGTGGGGGTCGGGACATTCGGCTATGGCTACACCTTC. Its protein is CASSIVGVGTFGYGYTF.

This chain links TRBV6-6 with TRBJ1-5; unclear D gene. V was shortened by 0 bases and J by 2 bases, with 11 bases between the two germline ends. The CDR3 is 16 residues long. The germline CDR1 and CDR2 sequences are MNHNY and SVGAGI (reference sequence). The CDR3 DNA sequence: TGTGCCAGCAGTTACTCGACGGGGTCCGGCAATCAGCCCCAGCATTTT. Translating gives CASSYSTGSGNQPQHF.

This rearrangement joins TRBV6-5 to TRBJ2-7; 11 bases are shared with TRBD1. The germline V gene encodes CDR1 MNHEY and CDR2 SVGAGI. The ends lost 6 bases at V and 3 bases at J; junction bases unmatched: 4. This CDR3 has 14 amino acids. CDR3 loop: CASRWTGGDYEQYF. The CDR3 DNA follows: TGTGCCAGCAGGTGGACAGGGGGCGACTACGAGCAGTACTTC.

The CDR3 loop reads CASSLMEETQYF. Written as DNA, the CDR3 is TGCGCCAGCAGCTTAATGGAGGAGACCCAGTACTTC. This chain joins TRBV5-1 and TRBJ2-5; no clear D gene. The V end was cut by 2 bases, the J end by 5 bases, with 7 bases between. In germline, CDR1 is SGHRS, CDR2 YFSETQ. The CDR3 contains 12 residues.

This rearrangement joins TRBV6-1 to TRBJ2-7; weak D call: TRBD1 (6 bases). The CDR3 runs 18 residues. The germline CDR1 and CDR2 sequences are MNHNS and SASEGT. V dropped 3 bases and J dropped 6 bases, with 27 bases sitting between them. Here the CDR3 DNA reads TGTGCCAGCAGTGAGCACCCGCCGCAGGGGCTTCCGTCGGGCGAGCAGTACTTC. This gives the protein CASSEHPPQGLPSGEQYF.

The CDR3 sequence: CASSPRAGGFLFFEQYF. In DNA form, the CDR3 reads TGTGCCAGCAGCCCCCGCGCAGGGGGCTTTCTTTTCTTCGAGCAGTACTTC. The V gene is TRBV5-5, the J gene TRBJ2-7; 8 bases are a match to TRBD1. Per germline, CDR1 SGHKS and CDR2 YYEKEE (reference sequence). The CDR3 runs 17 residues. With V trimmed by 4 bases and J by 6 bases, 18 bases remained unmatched.

This chain links TRBV5-6 with TRBJ2-7, with TRBD1 matching over 9 bases. The germline V gene encodes CDR1 SGHDT and CDR2 YYEEEE. V lost 5 bases, J lost 2 bases, and 11 bases stayed unmatched. The CDR3 loop spans 16 amino acids. Here the CDR3 DNA reads TGTGCCAGCAGACTTAGGTTCCGGACAGGGGCCTACGAGCAGTACTTC. It codes for CASRLRFRTGAYEQYF.

On this clone itself: The junction differs from germline at one of its ends, possibly a read error. This sequence joins TRBV27 and TRBJ2-1; D is unresolved. CDR1 MNHEY and CDR2 SMNVEV come from the germline V gene (reference sequence). The CDR3 totals 15 residues. The CDR3 DNA is TGTGCCAGCAGTTACACAGTCAATCTCTACGATGAGCAGTTCTTC. Protein: CASSYTVNLYDEQFF.

The V gene is TRBV6-5, the J gene TRBJ1-6; D gene unclear. This CDR3 comprises 16 residues. The V and J ends lost 3 bases and 0 bases respectively, with 9 bases between them. CDR1 MNHEY and CDR2 SVGAGI come from the germline V gene. This CDR3 reads CASSYGGNSYNSPLHF. As DNA, the CDR3 is TGTGCCAGCAGTTATGGCGGAAACTCCTATAATTCACCCCTCCACTTT.

The gene calls are TRBV14 and TRBJ1-2; 7 bases line up with TRBD1. Trimming removed 3 bases from V and 5 bases from J; junction bases left unmatched: 9. CDR3 length equals 15 residues. Germline V gene data show CDR1 as SGHDN and CDR2 as FVKESK. The CDR3 loop is CASSQNRGGNYGYTF. The CDR3 region has the DNA TGTGCCAGCAGCCAGAACAGGGGCGGAAATTATGGCTACACCTTC.

V and J are TRBV27 and TRBJ1-2; the match to TRBD1 covers 8 bases. The CDR3 runs to 13 residues. Germline V gene data show CDR1 as MNHEY and CDR2 as SMNVEV (reference sequence). The trim removed 4 bases at V and 6 bases at J, leaving 4 bases unmatched. The CDR3 protein is CASSWTGLNGYTF. The DNA of the CDR3 is TGTGCCAGCAGTTGGACAGGGCTCAATGGCTACACCTTC.

J is TRBJ2-3 and V is TRBV4-1; 16 nucleotides match TRBD2. Germline V gene data show CDR1 as MGHRA and CDR2 as YSYEKL. The length of the CDR3 is 17 residues. V shed 0 bases, J shed 6 bases, and the junction held 3 bases outside the gene matches. CDR3 DNA: TGCGCCAGCAGCCAAGAAGGGACTAGCGGGGGGGCTGATACGCAGTATTTT. Amino acid sequence: CASSQEGTSGGADTQYF.

The chain combines TRBV18 with TRBJ1-6, with D maybe TRBD1 (5 bases). Germline V CDR1 and CDR2: KGHSH, LQKENI. The CDR3 has 14 residues. Trimming took 3 bases from V and 10 from J, leaving 13 bases between them. The CDR3 sequence is CASSPGGDPSPLHF. In DNA form, the CDR3 reads TGTGCCAGCTCACCGGGGGGGGATCCCTCACCCCTCCACTTT. Using reference TRBV18 and TRBJ1-6 for the parts outside the CDR3, the full variable domain is NAGVMQNPRHLVRRRGQEARLRCSPMKGHSHVYWYRQLPEEGLKFMVYLQKENIIDESGMPKERFSAEFPKEGPSILRIQQVVRGDSAAYFCASSPGGDPSPLHFGNGTRLTVT.

The chain has TRBV9 and TRBJ2-3; 11 bases match TRBD2. The trim removed 6 bases at V and 0 bases at J, leaving 6 bases unmatched. This CDR3 region has 16 residues. The germline CDR1 and CDR2 sequences are SGDLS and YYNGEE. Written as DNA, the CDR3 is TGTGCCAGCACCCAACTAGCGGGGGATAGCACAGATACGCAGTATTTT. Translating it yields CASTQLAGDSTDTQYF.

The J gene is TRBJ2-5, the V gene TRBV7-6; 11 positions agree with TRBD2. V dropped 1 base and J dropped 1; count of bases not matched to a gene: 5. This CDR3 has 17 amino acids. Looked up from germline, CDR1 is SGHVS and CDR2 is FNYEAQ. The CDR3 DNA is TGTGCCAGCAGCTTAGTACTAGCGGGGGCCCTCCAAGAGACCCAGTACTTC. Translated, it gives CASSLVLAGALQETQYF. Combining the CDR3 with reference TRBV7-6 and TRBJ2-5 gives the whole variable domain GAGVSQSPRYKVTKRGQDVALRCDPISGHVSLYWYRQALGQGPEFLTYFNYEAQQDKSGLPNDRFSAERPEGSISTLTIQRTEQRDSAMYRCASSLVLAGALQETQYFGPGTRLLVL.

The chain combines TRBV9 with TRBJ1-2; TRBD1 agrees at 7 bases. There are 15 residues in the CDR3. V lost 3 bases to trimming and J lost 2 bases; unmatched junction nucleotides: 7. CDR1 is SGDLS and CDR2 is YYNGEE in the germline V gene. CDR3 in DNA: TGTGCCAGCAGCGCCGGGACAGCACTCAACTATGGCTACACCTTC. This gives the protein CASSAGTALNYGYTF.

This clone was counted once. The J gene is TRBJ1-5, the V gene TRBV9; maybe TRBD1 (6 bases). CDR3 size: 18 residues. CDR1 SGDLS and CDR2 YYNGEE come from the germline V gene. V was pared by 7 bases and J by 2 bases, with 25 bases between. CDR3 residues: CASLRSPLGGGGNQPQHF. CDR3 nucleotide sequence: TGTGCCAGCCTACGGAGTCCGTTAGGGGGGGGAGGCAATCAGCCCCAGCATTTT.

The rearrangement joins TRBV12-5 to TRBJ2-5; D might be TRBD2 (6 bases). V was trimmed by 5 bases and J by 2 bases, leaving 15 bases between them. Looked up from germline, CDR1 is LGHNT and CDR2 is FRNRAP. CDR3 size: 15 residues. The chain's CDR3 is CASGPNRDFQETQYF. The DNA for the CDR3 is TGTGCTAGTGGTCCTAACCGGGACTTTCAAGAGACCCAGTACTTC.

The V and J genes are TRBV25-1 and TRBJ1-1; D uncertain. The V end was cut by 6 bases, the J end by 3 bases, with 11 bases between. The CDR3 is made up of 13 amino acids. Germline values: CDR1 MGHDK, CDR2 SYGVNS. The DNA of the CDR3 is TGTGCCAGCAGCCTCTCCTATCACACTGAAGCTTTCTTT. Translating it yields CASSLSYHTEAFF.

The V gene is TRBV19, the J gene TRBJ2-3, with 8 bases aligning to TRBD1. Trimming cost V 4 bases and J 6 bases; bases outside gene matches: 3. The CDR3 length is 13 residues. The V gene's germline CDR1 is LNHDA and CDR2 SQIVND (reference sequence). CDR3 sequence reads: CASSRDRSDTQYF. Here the CDR3 DNA reads TGTGCCAGTAGTAGGGACAGGTCGGATACGCAGTATTTT.

This sequence joins TRBV5-1 and TRBJ1-3, with D possibly matching TRBD1 (6 bases). Germline loops: CDR1 SGHRS, CDR2 YFSETQ. The CDR3 runs to 15 residues. Trimming left V 2 bases short and J 0 bases short, with 9 bases between. Here the CDR3 reads CASSFGQTSGNTIYF. The CDR3 coding sequence is TGCGCCAGCAGCTTTGGACAGACCTCTGGAAACACCATATATTTT.